The clone carrying this T cell receptor (beta chain) is a singleton in its sample. Trimming shortened V by 2 bases and J by 0 bases, and 12 bases separated the two germline ends. Germline V gene sequence: CDR1 MNHNS, CDR2 SASEGT. The CDR3 has 16 amino acids. This entry belongs to a study of blood T cell repertoires in COVID-19. TCRdb's copy holds only in-frame clones and misses some; the assay was immunoSEQ multiplex PCR. The sample shows nearly 55,000 clones, 70% to 90% of them seen only once. The receptor's source is a man between 65 and 80 years old with active COVID-19. The source material was peripheral blood. The chain uses TRBV6-1 and TRBJ2-3; no definite D call. The CDR3 DNA reads as TGTGCCAGCAGTGAATTGCGTGGTAGTAGCACAGATACGCAGTATTTT. Its protein product is CASSELRGSSTDTQYF.